This is a list of T cell receptor beta chains from one sample in a study of cytomegalovirus exposure and HLA in healthy donors. Here immunoSEQ multiplex PCR was the method, and the copy in TCRdb shows in-frame clones only, minus some. This table holds about 130,000 clones, less than 85% found once. Sequencing was carried out using PBMCs. These receptors all stem from an older woman in good health and CMV-seropositive. CDR3s include the opening cysteine and the closing phenylalanine or tryptophan. Fields, in order: clone size, D gene, V gene, J gene, CDR3 protein, CDR3 DNA. The D gene is left open where the match is weak. The listing skips clone size in some rows; elsewhere it reads once, few, many or a size class.

>NA|NA|TRBV30|TRBJ2-2
CAWSVPLTTNTGELFF
TGTGCCTGGAGTGTCCCGTTGACAACGAACACCGGGGAGCTGTTTTTT
>few|TRBD1|TRBV6-5|TRBJ2-1
CASRLGTGSYNEQFF
TGTGCCAGCAGACTCGGGACAGGGTCCTACAATGAGCAGTTCTTC
>NA|NA|TRBV9|TRBJ2-5
CASNVGRGETQYF
TGTGCCAGCAACGTAGGCAGGGGTGAGACCCAGTACTTC
>NA|TRBD1|TRBV30|TRBJ1-2
CAWSEGDRGRVGYTF
TGTGCCTGGAGTGAGGGAGACAGGGGAAGGGTTGGCTACACCTTC
>few|TRBD1|TRBV5-1|TRBJ1-4
CASSAGGLTNEKLFF
TGCGCCAGCAGCGCAGGGGGACTGACTAATGAAAAACTGTTTTTT
>NA|NA|TRBV7-3|TRBJ1-5
CASSTLGSARGNQPQHF
TGTGCCAGCAGCACCTTAGGCTCTGCACGGGGCAATCAGCCCCAGCATTTT
>NA|NA|TRBV28|TRBJ1-5
CASSLEGKGNQPQHF
TGTGCCAGCAGTTTGGAGGGAAAAGGCAATCAGCCCCAGCATTTT
>NA|NA|TRBV13|TRBJ2-3
CASSLLDRRTDTQYF
TGTGCCAGCAGCTTATTGGACAGACGCACAGATACGCAGTATTTT
>NA|TRBD2|TRBV5-1|TRBJ2-1
CASSEGLAGPREQFF
TGCGCCAGCAGCGAGGGACTAGCGGGCCCGCGGGAGCAGTTCTTC
>NA|TRBD2|TRBV6-5|TRBJ2-1
CASSSGEGNEQFF
TGTGCCAGCAGTTCCGGGGAGGGAAATGAGCAGTTCTTC
>many|NA|TRBV11-3|TRBJ2-1
CASSFDGDEQFF
TGTGCCAGCAGCTTTGATGGAGATGAGCAGTTCTTC
>NA|NA|TRBV15|TRBJ2-3
CATSRERSSVTDTQYF
TGTGCCACCAGCAGAGAAAGGTCTAGCGTCACAGATACGCAGTATTTT
>NA|NA|TRBV28|TRBJ2-7
CASKGRVSYEQYF
TGTGCCAGCAAAGGCCGGGTTTCGTACGAGCAGTACTTC
>NA|NA|TRBV2|TRBJ2-3
CASSLREVSTDTQYF
TGTGCCAGCAGTCTTCGGGAAGTTAGCACAGATACGCAGTATTTT
>NA|TRBD2|TRBV9|TRBJ2-5
CASSVAAGGRETQYF
TGTGCCAGCAGCGTAGCCGCGGGGGGCCGAGAGACCCAGTACTTC
>NA|NA|TRBV19|TRBJ1-5
CASRQENSNQPQHF
TGTGCCAGTAGACAGGAAAATAGCAATCAGCCCCAGCATTTT
>NA|TRBD1|TRBV7-2|TRBJ2-2
CASRPGGAGGGELFF
TGTGCCAGCAGACCAGGGGGCGCAGGGGGAGGGGAGCTGTTTTTT
>few|TRBD1|TRBV5-4|TRBJ2-7
CASSWDRDYEQYF
TGTGCCAGCAGCTGGGACAGGGACTACGAGCAGTACTTC
>NA|NA|TRBV30|TRBJ2-7
CAWSVLSTSEQYF
TGTGCCTGGAGTGTACTCTCTACGAGCGAGCAGTACTTC
>NA|NA|TRBV6-1|TRBJ1-3
CASSEAPQTGNTIYF
TGTGCCAGCAGTGAAGCCCCACAGACTGGAAACACCATATATTTT
>NA|TRBD2|TRBV4-2|TRBJ2-7
CASSQDWGGLSYEQYF
TGTGCCAGCAGCCAAGATTGGGGGGGGTTGAGCTACGAGCAGTACTTC
>NA|NA|TRBV10-3|TRBJ1-1
CAISAGDRTEAFF
TGTGCCATCAGTGCGGGGGATCGGACTGAAGCTTTCTTT
>NA|NA|TRBV11-3|TRBJ2-1
CASSGDHYNEQFF
TGTGCCAGCAGCGGAGATCACTACAATGAGCAGTTCTTC
>NA|NA|TRBV2|TRBJ2-7
CASSLHGGPAYEQYF
TGTGCCAGCAGTCTCCATGGAGGGCCAGCGTACGAGCAGTACTTC
>NA|NA|TRBV2|TRBJ1-2
CASKQTGAIYGYTF
TGTGCCAGCAAGCAGACAGGAGCAATCTATGGCTACACCTTC
>NA|NA|TRBV2|TRBJ2-1
CASSGDRIYEQFF
TGTGCCAGCAGTGGAGACAGAATCTATGAGCAGTTCTTC
>NA|NA|TRBV5-6|TRBJ1-5
CASSFGGYSNQPQHF
TGTGCCAGCAGCTTCGGGGGTTATAGCAATCAGCCCCAGCATTTT
>few|NA|TRBV28|TRBJ2-3
CASSVATIGTDTQYF
TGTGCCAGCAGTGTAGCCACAATAGGCACAGATACGCAGTATTTT
>NA|NA|TRBV29-1|TRBJ2-5
CSSRRGQETQYF
TGCAGCTCCCGGAGAGGGCAGGAGACCCAGTACTTC
>NA|NA|TRBV19|TRBJ1-4
CASSTVGGNEKLFF
TGTGCCAGTAGTACCGTTGGAGGGAATGAAAAACTGTTTTTT